These 15 T cell receptor beta chains were sequenced from one sample in a study of cytotoxic CD8 clonotypes in ibrutinib-treated CLL. TCRdb keeps only in-frame clones here, not all; method: immunoSEQ multiplex PCR. This table holds about 300,000 clones, 60% to 80% found once. Sample: PBMCs, taken at disease progression, from a patient treated with ibrutinib. Every receptor here comes from a human donor with chronic lymphocytic leukemia.

The V call is TRBV15, the J call TRBJ2-7, with D uncertain. CDR3 length equals 15 residues. The V end lost 5 bases, the J end lost 3 bases, and 17 bases lay between the germline ends. CDR1 LNHNV and CDR2 YYDKDF come from the germline V gene (reference sequence). The CDR3 DNA follows: TGTGCCACCAGCCCACGCCAAGGGCATTTCTACGAGCAGTACTTC. This gives the protein CATSPRQGHFYEQYF.

This clone showed up just a few times. The CDR3 loop reads CASRPMGTGYEQYF. CDR3 in DNA: TGTGCCAGCAGACCCATGGGGACTGGCTACGAGCAGTACTTC. V gene TRBV28 combines with J gene TRBJ2-7, with a weak D call TRBD2 (6 bases). The CDR3 is 14 residues long. Deletions cut 6 bases from V and 3 bases from J, with 15 bases between. Germline V gene data show CDR1 as MDHEN and CDR2 as SYDVKM.

The rearrangement links TRBV19 to TRBJ2-5; no clear D gene. Germline CDR1 is LNHDA and CDR2 is SQIVND (reference sequence). This CDR3 contains 11 residues. With 11 bases removed from V and 5 bases from J, the gap between germline ends came to 12 bases. In DNA, the CDR3 is TGTGCCTGTGGACGACCGGAGACCCAGTACTTC. This encodes CACGRPETQYF.

The chain uses TRBV6-1 and TRBJ2-7; TRBD1 is a possible D gene (5 bases). Trimming stripped 4 bases from V and 1 base from J, with 8 bases between. Looked up from germline, CDR1 is MNHNS and CDR2 is SASEGT. This CDR3 is 13 amino acids long. The CDR3, as DNA: TGTGCCAGCAGTGGCCGACAGTCCTACGAGCAGTACTTC. The encoded protein is CASSGRQSYEQYF.

The chain recombines TRBV6-1 with TRBJ1-1, with a weak D call TRBD1 (5 bases). Per germline, CDR1 MNHNS and CDR2 SASEGT. Trimming removed 8 bases from V and 0 bases from J, with 13 bases in between. The CDR3 is 14 residues long. The CDR3 reads CASGQGHMNTEAFF. The CDR3 DNA reads as TGTGCCAGCGGGCAGGGTCATATGAACACTGAAGCTTTCTTT.

This clone was found a few times. The chain couples TRBV6-1 to TRBJ2-5, with 10 bases aligning to TRBD2. V was clipped by 4 bases and J by 4 bases; unmatched bases: 6. The germline V gene has CDR1 MNHNS and CDR2 SASEGT. The CDR3 covers 15 residues. Here the CDR3 reads CASSVLAGGLETQYF. CDR3 bases: TGTGCCAGCAGTGTTTTAGCGGGGGGTTTAGAGACCCAGTACTTC.

The chain combines TRBV10-3 with TRBJ2-1, with D possibly matching TRBD1 (6 bases). CDR1 and CDR2 (germline): ENHRY, SYGVKD. Trimming removed 6 bases at V and 7 bases at J, with 10 bases between. This CDR3 contains 12 residues. The CDR3 DNA sequence: TGTGCCATCAGGGTGGACAGTAATGAGCAGTTCTTC. This translates into CAIRVDSNEQFF.

The chain carries TRBV28 and TRBJ2-2; D gene ambiguous. CDR1 and CDR2 from the germline V gene are MDHEN and SYDVKM. V gave up 2 bases and J gave up 7 bases, with 5 bases separating them. This CDR3 contains 12 residues. The CDR3, as DNA: TGTGCCAGCAGTTTAATAGGCGGGGAGCTGTTTTTT. It encodes CASSLIGGELFF.

Written as DNA, the CDR3 is TGTGCCAGCTCACACCCGAACACTGAAGCTTTCTTT. This codes for CASSHPNTEAFF. The chain uses TRBV18 and TRBJ1-1; no reliable D call. Germline V gene sequence: CDR1 KGHSH, CDR2 LQKENI. The CDR3 is 12 amino acids. V lost 4 bases and J 1 base, leaving 4 bases between the germline ends.

The V gene is TRBV9, the J gene TRBJ2-7, with TRBD1 matching 12 bases. V shed 3 bases and J 6 bases; nucleotides not matched to a gene: 7. This CDR3 comprises 15 residues. Germline V gene data show CDR1 as SGDLS and CDR2 as YYNGEE. The CDR3 nucleotides read TGTGCCAGCAGCGCGCCCGGGACAGGGGGCACCGAGCAGTACTTC. Translated, it gives CASSAPGTGGTEQYF.

The chain recombines TRBV10-1 with TRBJ2-3, with D tentatively TRBD2 (5 bases). The CDR3 covers 15 residues. The V gene lost 4 bases and the J gene lost 0 bases, with 11 bases spanning the gap. CDR1 is WNHNN, CDR2 SYGVQD, per germline (reference sequence). In DNA form, the CDR3 reads TGCGCCAGCAGTGGGACTGGTGCTAGCACAGATACGCAGTATTTT. Translated: CASSGTGASTDTQYF.

This sequence joins TRBV7-2 and TRBJ1-2, with D possibly TRBD1 on 6 matching bases. The CDR3 spans 13 residues. Trimming stripped 0 bases from V and 7 bases from J, with 9 bases between. Looked up from germline, CDR1 is SGHTA and CDR2 is FQGNSA. Here the CDR3 DNA reads TGTGCCAGCAGCTTAGCGACAGGTGGTGGCTACACCTTC. Protein: CASSLATGGGYTF.

The chain employs TRBV5-4 and TRBJ2-2; 7 bases agree with TRBD1. The CDR3 is made up of 16 amino acids. Unmatched junction bases numbered 6, after V lost 4 bases and J lost 0 bases. In germline, CDR1 is SGHNT, CDR2 YYREEE (reference sequence). The CDR3 protein is CASSEEGGPNTGELFF. The CDR3 nucleotides are TGTGCCAGCAGCGAAGAAGGGGGCCCGAACACCGGGGAGCTGTTTTTT.

In its sample, this clone was seen a few times. V is TRBV15 and J is TRBJ1-1, with TRBD1 matching over 7 bases. Germline lookup yields CDR1 LNHNV and CDR2 YYDKDF (reference sequence). V was pared by 0 bases and J by 6 bases, with 1 base of the junction left unmatched. The CDR3 is made up of 13 amino acids. CDR3 DNA: TGTGCCACCAGCAGAGACAGGGGGGCTGAAGCTTTCTTT. Translated: CATSRDRGAEAFF.

In this sample, this clone turned up once. Other DNA sequences in this sample translate to the same CDR3. The CDR3 bases are TGTGCCAGCAGTTTACGCAGGGGCCCTAATCAGCCCCAGCATTTT. Translating gives CASSLRRGPNQPQHF. The chain couples TRBV28 to TRBJ1-5, with D perhaps TRBD1 (6 bases). This CDR3 is built from 15 residues. Germline V gives CDR1 MDHEN, CDR2 SYDVKM. Deletions cut 2 bases from V and 4 bases from J, with 12 bases between. Supplemented by reference TRBV28 and TRBJ1-5, the full variable domain reads DVKVTQSSRYLVKRTGEKVFLECVQDMDHENMFWYRQDPGLGLRLIYFSYDVKMKEKGDIPEGYSVSREKKERFSLILESASTNQTSMYLCASSLRRGPNQPQHFGDGTRLSIL.